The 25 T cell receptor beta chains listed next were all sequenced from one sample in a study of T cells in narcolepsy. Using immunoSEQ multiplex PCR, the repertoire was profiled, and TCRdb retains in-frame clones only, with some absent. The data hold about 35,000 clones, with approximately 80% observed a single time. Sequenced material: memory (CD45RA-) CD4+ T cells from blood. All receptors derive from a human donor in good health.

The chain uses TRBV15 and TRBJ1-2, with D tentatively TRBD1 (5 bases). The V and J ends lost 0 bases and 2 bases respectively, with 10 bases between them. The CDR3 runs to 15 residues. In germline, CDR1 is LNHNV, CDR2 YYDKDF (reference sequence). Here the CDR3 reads CATSRDRGENYGYTF. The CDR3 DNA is TGTGCCACCAGCAGAGATCGAGGGGAGAACTATGGCTACACCTTC.

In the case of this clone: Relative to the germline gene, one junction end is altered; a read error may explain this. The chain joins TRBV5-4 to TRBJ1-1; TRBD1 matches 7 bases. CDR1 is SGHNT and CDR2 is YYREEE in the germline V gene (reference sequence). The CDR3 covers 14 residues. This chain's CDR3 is CASSLGGGNTEAFF. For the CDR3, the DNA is TGTGCCAGCAGTTTGGGAGGGGGCAACACTGAAGCTTTCTTT.

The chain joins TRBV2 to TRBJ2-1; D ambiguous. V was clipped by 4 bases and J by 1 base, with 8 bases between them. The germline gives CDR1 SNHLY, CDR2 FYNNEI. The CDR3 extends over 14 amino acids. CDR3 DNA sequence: TGTGCCAGCAGTGTCGCGAATTCCTACAATGAGCAGTTCTTC. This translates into CASSVANSYNEQFF.

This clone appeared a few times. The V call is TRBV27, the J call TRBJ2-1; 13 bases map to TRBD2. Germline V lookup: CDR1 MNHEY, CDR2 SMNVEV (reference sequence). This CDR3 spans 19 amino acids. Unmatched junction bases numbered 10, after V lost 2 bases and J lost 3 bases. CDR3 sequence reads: CASSLTWMGLAGNYNEQFF. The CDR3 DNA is TGTGCCAGCAGTTTAACCTGGATGGGACTAGCGGGAAACTACAATGAGCAGTTCTTC.

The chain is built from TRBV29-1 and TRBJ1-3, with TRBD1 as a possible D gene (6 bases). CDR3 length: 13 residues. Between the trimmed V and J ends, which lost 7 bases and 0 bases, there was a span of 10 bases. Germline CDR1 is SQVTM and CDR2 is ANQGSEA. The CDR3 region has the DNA TGCAGCGCCGGACAGTCCTCTGGAAACACCATATATTTT. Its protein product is CSAGQSSGNTIYF.

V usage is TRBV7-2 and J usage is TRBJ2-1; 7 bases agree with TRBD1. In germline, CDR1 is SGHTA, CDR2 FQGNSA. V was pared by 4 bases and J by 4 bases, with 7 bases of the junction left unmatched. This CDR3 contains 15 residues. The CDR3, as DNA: TGTGCCAGCAGCTCGAATTTGGGACAGTACAATGAGCAGTTCTTC. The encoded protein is CASSSNLGQYNEQFF. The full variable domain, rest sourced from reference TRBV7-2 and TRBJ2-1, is GAGVSQSPSNKVTEKGKDVELRCDPISGHTALYWYRQSLGQGLEFLIYFQGNSAPDKSGLPSDRFSAERTGGSVSTLTIQRTQQEDSAVYLCASSSNLGQYNEQFFGPGTRLTVL.

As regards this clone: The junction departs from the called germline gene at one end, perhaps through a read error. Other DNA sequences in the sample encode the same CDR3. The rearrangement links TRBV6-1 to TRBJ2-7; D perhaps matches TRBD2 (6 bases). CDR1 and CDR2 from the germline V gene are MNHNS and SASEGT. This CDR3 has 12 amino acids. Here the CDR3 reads CASWGVSYGQYF. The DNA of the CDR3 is TGTGCCAGCTGGGGGGTCTCATACGGGCAGTACTTC.

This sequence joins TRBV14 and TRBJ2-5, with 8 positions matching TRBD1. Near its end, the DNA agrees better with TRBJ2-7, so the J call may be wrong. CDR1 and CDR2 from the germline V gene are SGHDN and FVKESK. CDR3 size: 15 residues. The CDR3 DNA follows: TGTGCCAGCAGCCACCGACAGGGGCCCTCCTACGAGCAGTACTTC. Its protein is CASSHRQGPSYEQYF.

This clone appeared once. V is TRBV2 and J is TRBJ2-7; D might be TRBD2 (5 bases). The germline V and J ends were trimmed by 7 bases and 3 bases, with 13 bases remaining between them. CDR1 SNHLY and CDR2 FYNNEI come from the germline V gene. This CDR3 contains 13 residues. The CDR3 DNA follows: TGTGCCAGCAAGAATCCGGGGAACTACGAGCAGTACTTC. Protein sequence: CASKNPGNYEQYF. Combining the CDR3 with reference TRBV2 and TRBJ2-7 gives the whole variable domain EPEVTQTPSHQVTQMGQEVILRCVPISNHLYFYWYRQILGQKVEFLVSFYNNEISEKSEIFDDQFSVERPDGSNFTLKIRSTKLEDSAMYFCASKNPGNYEQYFGPGTRLTVT.

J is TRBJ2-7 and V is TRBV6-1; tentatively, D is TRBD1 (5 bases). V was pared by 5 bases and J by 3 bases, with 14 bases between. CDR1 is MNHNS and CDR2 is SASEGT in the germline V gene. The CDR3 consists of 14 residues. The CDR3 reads CASSLSGLDYEQYF. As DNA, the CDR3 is TGTGCCAGCAGTTTATCAGGGTTGGACTACGAGCAGTACTTC.

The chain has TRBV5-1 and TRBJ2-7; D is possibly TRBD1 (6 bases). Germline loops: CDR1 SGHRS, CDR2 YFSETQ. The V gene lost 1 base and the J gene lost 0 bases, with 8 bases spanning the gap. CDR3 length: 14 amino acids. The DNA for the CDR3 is TGCGCCAGCAGCTTGACAGGGTCCTCCTACGAGCAGTACTTC. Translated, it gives CASSLTGSSYEQYF.

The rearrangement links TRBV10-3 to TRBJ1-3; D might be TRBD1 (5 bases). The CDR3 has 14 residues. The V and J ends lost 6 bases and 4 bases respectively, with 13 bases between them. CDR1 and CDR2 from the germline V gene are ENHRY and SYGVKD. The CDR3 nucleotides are TGTGCCATCAGCCGCCGGGACGGCGGAAACACCATATATTTT. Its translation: CAISRRDGGNTIYF.

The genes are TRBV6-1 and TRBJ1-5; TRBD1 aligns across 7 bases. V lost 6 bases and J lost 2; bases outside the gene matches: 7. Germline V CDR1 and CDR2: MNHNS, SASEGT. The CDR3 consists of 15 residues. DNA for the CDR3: TGTGCCAGCAGGATCGAGGGGGCGGGCAATCAGCCCCAGCATTTT. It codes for CASRIEGAGNQPQHF.

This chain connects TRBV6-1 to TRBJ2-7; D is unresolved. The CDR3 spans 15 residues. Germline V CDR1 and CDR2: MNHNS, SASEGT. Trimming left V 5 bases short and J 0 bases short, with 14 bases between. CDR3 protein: CASSTLDLSSYEQYF. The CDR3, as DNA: TGTGCCAGCAGTACCCTAGACTTGAGCTCCTACGAGCAGTACTTC.

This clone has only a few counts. The CDR3 nucleotides read TGTGCCAGCACTGGACAGGATTATCAGCCCCAGCATTTT. It yields the protein CASTGQDYQPQHF. The J gene is TRBJ1-5, the V gene TRBV6-6; 7 nucleotides match TRBD1. This CDR3 has 13 residues. CDR1 and CDR2 from the germline V gene are MNHNY and SVGAGI (reference sequence). With 7 bases clipped from V and 5 bases from J, the junction kept 5 bases outside the gene matches.

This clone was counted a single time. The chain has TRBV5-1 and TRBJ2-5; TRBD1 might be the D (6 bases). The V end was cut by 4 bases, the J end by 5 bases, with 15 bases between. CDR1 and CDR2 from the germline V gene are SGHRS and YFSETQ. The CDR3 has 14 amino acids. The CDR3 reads CASSPPGAGETQYF. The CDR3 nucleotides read TGCGCCAGCAGCCCGCCAGGGGCGGGTGAGACCCAGTACTTC.

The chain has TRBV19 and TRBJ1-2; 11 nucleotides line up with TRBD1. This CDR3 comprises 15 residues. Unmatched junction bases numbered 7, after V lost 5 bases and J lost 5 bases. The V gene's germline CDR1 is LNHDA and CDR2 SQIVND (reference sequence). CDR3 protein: CASSWGTGGIYGYTF. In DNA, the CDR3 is TGTGCCAGTAGTTGGGGGACAGGGGGGATATATGGCTACACCTTC.

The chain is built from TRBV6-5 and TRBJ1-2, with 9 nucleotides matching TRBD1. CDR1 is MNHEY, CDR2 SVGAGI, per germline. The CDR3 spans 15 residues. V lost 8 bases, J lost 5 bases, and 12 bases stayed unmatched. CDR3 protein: CASRTGTGLGYGYTF. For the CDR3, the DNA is TGTGCCAGCCGAACCGGGACAGGGCTCGGGTATGGCTACACCTTC.

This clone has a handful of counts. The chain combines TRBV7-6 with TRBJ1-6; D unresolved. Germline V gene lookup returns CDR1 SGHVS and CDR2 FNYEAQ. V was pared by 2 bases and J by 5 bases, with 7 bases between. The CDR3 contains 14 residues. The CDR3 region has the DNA TGTGCCAGCAGCTTATCACCTCATAATTCACCCCTCCACTTT. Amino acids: CASSLSPHNSPLHF.

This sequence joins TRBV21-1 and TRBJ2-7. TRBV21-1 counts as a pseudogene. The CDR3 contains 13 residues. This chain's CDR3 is CASSNRGAYEQYF. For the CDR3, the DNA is TGTGCCAGCAGCAATAGGGGGGCCTACGAGCAGTACTTC.

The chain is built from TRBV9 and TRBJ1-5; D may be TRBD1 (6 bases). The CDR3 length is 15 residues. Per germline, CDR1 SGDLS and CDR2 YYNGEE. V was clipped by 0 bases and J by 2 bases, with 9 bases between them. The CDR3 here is CASSVDGGGNQPQHF. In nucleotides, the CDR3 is TGTGCCAGCAGCGTAGATGGGGGCGGCAATCAGCCCCAGCATTTT. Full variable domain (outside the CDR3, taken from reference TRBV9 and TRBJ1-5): DSGVTQTPKHLITATGQRVTLRCSPRSGDLSVYWYQQSLDQGLQFLIQYYNGEERAKGNILERFSAQQFPDLHSELNLSSLELGDSALYFCASSVDGGGNQPQHFGDGTRLSIL.

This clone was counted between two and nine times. The CDR3, as DNA: TGTGCCAGCAGCCCCCGGGACTACACCGGGGAGCTGTTTTTT. Protein product: CASSPRDYTGELFF. The J gene is TRBJ2-2, the V gene TRBV11-2; tentatively, D is TRBD2 (6 bases). Trimming shortened V by 5 bases and J by 3 bases, and 10 bases separated the two germline ends. CDR3 length: 14 amino acids. Germline lookup yields CDR1 SGHAT and CDR2 FQNNGV.

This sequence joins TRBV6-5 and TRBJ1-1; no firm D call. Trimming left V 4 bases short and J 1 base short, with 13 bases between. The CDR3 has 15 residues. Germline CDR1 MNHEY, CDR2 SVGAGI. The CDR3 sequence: CASSFLAGENTEAFF. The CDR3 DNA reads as TGTGCCAGCAGTTTTCTAGCCGGAGAGAACACTGAAGCTTTCTTT.

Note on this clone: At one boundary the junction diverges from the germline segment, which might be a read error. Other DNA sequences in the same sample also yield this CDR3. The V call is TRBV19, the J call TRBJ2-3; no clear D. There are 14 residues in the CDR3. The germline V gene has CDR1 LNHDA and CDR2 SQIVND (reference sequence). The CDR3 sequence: CASSIAPSTDTQYF. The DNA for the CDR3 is TGTGCCAGTAGCATAGCTCCTAGCACAGATACGCAGTATTTT.

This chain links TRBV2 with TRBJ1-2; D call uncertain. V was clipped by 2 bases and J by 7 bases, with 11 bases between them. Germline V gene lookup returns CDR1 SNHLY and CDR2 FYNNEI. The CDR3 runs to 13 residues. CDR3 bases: TGTGCCAGCAGTGAATCAGCATTCCCTGGCTACACCTTC. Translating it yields CASSESAFPGYTF.